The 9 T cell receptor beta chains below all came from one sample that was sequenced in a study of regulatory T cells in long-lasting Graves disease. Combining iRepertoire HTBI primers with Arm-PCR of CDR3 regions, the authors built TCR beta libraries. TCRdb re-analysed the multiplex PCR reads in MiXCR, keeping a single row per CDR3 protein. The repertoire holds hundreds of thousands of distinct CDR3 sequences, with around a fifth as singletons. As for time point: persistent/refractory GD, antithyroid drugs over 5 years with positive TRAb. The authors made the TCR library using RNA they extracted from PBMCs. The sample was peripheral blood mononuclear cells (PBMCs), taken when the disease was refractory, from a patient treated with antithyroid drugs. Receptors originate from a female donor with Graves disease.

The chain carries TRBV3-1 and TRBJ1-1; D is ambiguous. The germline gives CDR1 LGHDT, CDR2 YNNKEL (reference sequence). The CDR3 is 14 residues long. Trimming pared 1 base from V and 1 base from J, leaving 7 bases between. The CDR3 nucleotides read TGTGCCAGCAGCCAAGCGTATGGGAACACTGAAGCTTTCTTT. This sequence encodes CASSQAYGNTEAFF.

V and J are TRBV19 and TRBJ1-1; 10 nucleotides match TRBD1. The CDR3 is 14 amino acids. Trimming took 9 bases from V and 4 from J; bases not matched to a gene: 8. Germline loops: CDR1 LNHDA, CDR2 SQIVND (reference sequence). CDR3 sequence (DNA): TGTGCCAGCAAACCTCGGACAGGGGGCACTGAAGCTTTCTTT. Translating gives CASKPRTGGTEAFF.

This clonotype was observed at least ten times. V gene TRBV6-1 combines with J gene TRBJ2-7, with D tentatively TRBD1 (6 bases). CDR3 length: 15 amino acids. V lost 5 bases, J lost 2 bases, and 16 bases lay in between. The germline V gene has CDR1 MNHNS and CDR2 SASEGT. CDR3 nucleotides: TGTGCCAGCAGTCCTCGAAACAGGGCTACCTACGAGCAGTACTTC. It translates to CASSPRNRATYEQYF.

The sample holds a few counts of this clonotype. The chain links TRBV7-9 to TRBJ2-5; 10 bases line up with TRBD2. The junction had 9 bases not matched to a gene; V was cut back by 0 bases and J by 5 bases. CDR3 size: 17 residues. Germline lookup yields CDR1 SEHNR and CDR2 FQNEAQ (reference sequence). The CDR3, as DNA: TGTGCCAGCAGCTTAGCGCTTACTAGCGGGATCGGGGAGACCCAGTACTTC. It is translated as CASSLALTSGIGETQYF.

The CDR3 region is CASQTSGGYEQYF. The CDR3 DNA sequence: TGTGCCAGTCAGACTAGCGGGGGCTACGAGCAGTACTTC. This rearrangement joins TRBV19 to TRBJ2-7; 12 positions match TRBD2. This CDR3 region has 13 residues. Germline trimming cut 8 bases from V and 3 bases from J; bases unmatched to any gene: 2. CDR1 is LNHDA and CDR2 is SQIVND in the germline V gene (reference sequence). Complete variable domain (other parts from reference TRBV19 and TRBJ2-7): DGGITQSPKYLFRKEGQNVTLSCEQNLNHDAMYWYRQDPGQGLRLIYYSQIVNDFQKGDIAEGYSVSREKKESFPLTVTSAQKNPTAFYLCASQTSGGYEQYFGPGTRLTVT.

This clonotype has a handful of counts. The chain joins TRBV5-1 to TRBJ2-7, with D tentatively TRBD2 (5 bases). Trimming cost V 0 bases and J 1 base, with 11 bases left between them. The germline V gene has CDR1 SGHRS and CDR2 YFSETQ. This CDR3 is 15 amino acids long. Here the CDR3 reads CASSLVEGTSYEQYF. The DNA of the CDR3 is TGCGCCAGCAGCTTGGTAGAGGGTACATCCTACGAGCAGTACTTC.

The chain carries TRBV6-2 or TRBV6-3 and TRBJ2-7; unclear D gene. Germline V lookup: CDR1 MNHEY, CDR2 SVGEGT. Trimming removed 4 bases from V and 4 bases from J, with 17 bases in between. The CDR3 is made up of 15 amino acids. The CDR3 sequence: CASSSTVSLLYEQYF. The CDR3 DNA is TGTGCCAGCAGTTCCACCGTGAGCCTCCTATACGAGCAGTACTTC.

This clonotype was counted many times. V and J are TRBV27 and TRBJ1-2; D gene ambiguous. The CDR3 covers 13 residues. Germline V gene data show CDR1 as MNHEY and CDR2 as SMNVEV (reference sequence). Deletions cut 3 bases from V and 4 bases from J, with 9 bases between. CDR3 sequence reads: CASSFGGPYGYTF. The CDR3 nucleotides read TGTGCCAGCAGTTTCGGTGGCCCCTATGGCTACACCTTC.

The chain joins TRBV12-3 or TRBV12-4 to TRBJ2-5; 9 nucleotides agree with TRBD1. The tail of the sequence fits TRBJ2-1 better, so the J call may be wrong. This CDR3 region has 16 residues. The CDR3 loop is CASSPPGTGFGAEQFF. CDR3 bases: TGTGCCAGCAGTCCCCCAGGGACAGGGTTTGGGGCTGAGCAGTTCTTC.